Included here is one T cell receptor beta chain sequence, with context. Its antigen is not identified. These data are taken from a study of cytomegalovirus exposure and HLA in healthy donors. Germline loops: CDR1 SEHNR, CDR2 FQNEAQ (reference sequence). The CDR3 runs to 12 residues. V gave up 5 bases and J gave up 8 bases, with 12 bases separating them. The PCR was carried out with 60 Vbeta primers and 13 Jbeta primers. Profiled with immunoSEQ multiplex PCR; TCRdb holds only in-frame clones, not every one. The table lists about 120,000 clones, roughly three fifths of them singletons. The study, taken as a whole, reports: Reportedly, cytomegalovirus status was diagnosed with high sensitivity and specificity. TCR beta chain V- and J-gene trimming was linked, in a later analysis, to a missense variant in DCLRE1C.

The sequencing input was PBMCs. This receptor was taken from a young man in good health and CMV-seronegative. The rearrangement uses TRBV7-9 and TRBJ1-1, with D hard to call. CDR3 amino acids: CASSRGYREAFF. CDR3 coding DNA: TGTGCCAGCAGCAGAGGTTATCGCGAAGCTTTCTTT.